The T cell receptor beta chain described here comes from a study of lymphopenia after photon versus proton radiotherapy. Clones were read by immunoSEQ multiplex PCR, and TCRdb kept only the in-frame ones, dropping some. The table includes more than 25,000 clones, 80% to 90% detected once. Whole-study results and caveats: After lymphocyte nadir, photon-treated repertoires showed oligoclonal expansion, especially CD8+ Temra. Better survival with proton therapy was suggested as possible, not demonstrated. Proton therapy kept repertoires fairly stable, unlike photons, which gained effector/memory cells. Post-nadir TCR diversity decline inversely tracked overall survival among those who died.

CDR1 SEHNR and CDR2 FQNEAQ come from the germline V gene (reference sequence). This CDR3 comprises 16 residues. V lost 2 bases, J lost 0 bases, and 11 bases lay in between. A note on this clone: Antigen: not known.

The receptor comes from a man aged 50 to 59 with gastric cancer. The chain carries TRBV7-9 and TRBJ2-1; D remains ambiguous. This sample comprised peripheral blood, obtained from a patient treated with photon-based radiotherapy. The CDR3 region is CASSLSFRSSYNEQFF. CDR3 nucleotides: TGTGCCAGCAGCTTATCTTTCCGGAGCTCCTACAATGAGCAGTTCTTC.